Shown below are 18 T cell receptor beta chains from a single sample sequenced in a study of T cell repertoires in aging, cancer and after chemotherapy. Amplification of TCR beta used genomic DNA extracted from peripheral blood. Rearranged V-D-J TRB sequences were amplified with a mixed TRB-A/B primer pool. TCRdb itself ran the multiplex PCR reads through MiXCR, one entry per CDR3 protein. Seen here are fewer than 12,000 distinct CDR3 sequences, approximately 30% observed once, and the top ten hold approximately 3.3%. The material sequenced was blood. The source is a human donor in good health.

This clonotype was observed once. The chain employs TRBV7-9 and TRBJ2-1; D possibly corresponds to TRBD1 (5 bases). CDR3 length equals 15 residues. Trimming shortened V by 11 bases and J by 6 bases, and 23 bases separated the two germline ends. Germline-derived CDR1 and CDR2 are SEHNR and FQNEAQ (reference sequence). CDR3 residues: CASPSGPGMGNEQFF. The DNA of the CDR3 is TGTGCCTCCCCTTCCGGGCCAGGGATGGGCAATGAGCAGTTCTTC.

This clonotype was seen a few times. The CDR3 DNA reads TGTGCCTGGAGTCCCTCAACCCCCAATGAGCAGTTCTTC. Its protein is CAWSPSTPNEQFF. V and J are TRBV30 and TRBJ2-1; D is uncertain. The CDR3 has 13 residues. Trimming shortened V by 2 bases and J by 6 bases, and 11 bases separated the two germline ends. The germline V gene has CDR1 GTSNPN and CDR2 SVGIG (reference sequence).

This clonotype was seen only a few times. DNA for the CDR3: TGTGCCACCAGCAGACAGACAGGGAACTCCTACGAGCAGTACTTC. Amino acids: CATSRQTGNSYEQYF. V gene TRBV15 combines with J gene TRBJ2-7, with 7 positions matching TRBD1. CDR3 length: 15 amino acids. V lost 2 bases and J lost 0; bases outside the gene matches: 4. The germline V gene encodes CDR1 LNHNV and CDR2 YYDKDF (reference sequence).

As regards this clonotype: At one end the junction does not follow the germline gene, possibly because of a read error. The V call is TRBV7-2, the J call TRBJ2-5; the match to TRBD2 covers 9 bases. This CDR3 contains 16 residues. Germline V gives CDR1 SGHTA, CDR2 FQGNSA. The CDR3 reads CASSLIGTSPQDTQYF. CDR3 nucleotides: TGTGCCAGCAGCTTAATAGGGACTAGCCCACAAGATACCCAGTACTTC.

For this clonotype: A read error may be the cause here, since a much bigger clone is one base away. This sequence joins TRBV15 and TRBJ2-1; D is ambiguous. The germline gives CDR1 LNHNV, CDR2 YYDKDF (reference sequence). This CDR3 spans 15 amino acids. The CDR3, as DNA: TGTGCCACCAGCAGCGAGGTAGGCCTATACAATAAGCAGTTCTTC. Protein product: CATSSEVGLYNKQFF. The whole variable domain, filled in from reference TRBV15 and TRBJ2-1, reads DAMVIQNPRYQVTQFGKPVTLSCSQTLNHNVMYWYQQKSSQAPKLLFHYYDKDFNNEADTPDNFQSRRPNTSFCFLDIRSPGLGDTAMYLCATSSEVGLYNKQFFGPGTRLTVL.

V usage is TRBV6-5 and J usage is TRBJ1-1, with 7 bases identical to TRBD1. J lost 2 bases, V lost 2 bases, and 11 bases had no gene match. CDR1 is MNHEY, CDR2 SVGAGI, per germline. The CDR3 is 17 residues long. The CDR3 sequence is CASSYGRGGRGNTEAFF. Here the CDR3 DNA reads TGTGCCAGCAGTTACGGGCGAGGGGGCCGAGGAAACACTGAAGCTTTCTTT.

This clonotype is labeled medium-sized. The CDR3 DNA reads as TGTGCCTGGAGCGGCGGGGGCTACGAGCAGTACTTC. This encodes CAWSGGGYEQYF. The V and J genes are TRBV30 and TRBJ2-7; TRBD2 agrees at 7 bases. The V gene end was trimmed by 3 bases and the J gene end by 3 bases; junction bases not matched to a gene: 2. Germline CDR1 reads GTSNPN; CDR2 reads SVGIG (reference sequence). The CDR3 loop spans 12 amino acids.

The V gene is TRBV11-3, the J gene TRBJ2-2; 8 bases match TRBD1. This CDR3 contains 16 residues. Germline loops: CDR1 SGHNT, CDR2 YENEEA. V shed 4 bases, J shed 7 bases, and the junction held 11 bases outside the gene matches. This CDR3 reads CASSSEGQGFYGELFF. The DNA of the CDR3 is TGTGCCAGCAGCTCTGAAGGACAGGGTTTTTACGGGGAGCTGTTTTTT. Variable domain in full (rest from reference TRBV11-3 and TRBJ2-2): EAGVVQSPRYKIIEKKQPVAFWCNPISGHNTLYWYLQNLGQGPELLIRYENEEAVDDSQLPKDRFSAERLKGVDSTLKIQPAELGDSAVYLCASSSEGQGFYGELFFGEGSRLTVL.

The CDR3 sequence: CASSSRDRGLGTEAFF. The CDR3 bases are TGTGCCAGCAGCTCGCGGGACAGGGGGCTCGGCACTGAAGCTTTCTTT. The V and J genes are TRBV5-4 and TRBJ1-1, with TRBD1 matching 12 bases. Germline CDR1 reads SGHNT; CDR2 reads YYREEE (reference sequence). This CDR3 is 16 amino acids long. With V trimmed by 3 bases and J by 4 bases, 7 bases remained unmatched.

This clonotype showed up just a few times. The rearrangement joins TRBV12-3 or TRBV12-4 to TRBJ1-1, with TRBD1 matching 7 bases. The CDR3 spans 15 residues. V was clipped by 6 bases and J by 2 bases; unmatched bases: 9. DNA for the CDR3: TGTGCCAGCAGCACTTTTAGGGGGCGTAACACTGAAGCTTTCTTT. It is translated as CASSTFRGRNTEAFF.

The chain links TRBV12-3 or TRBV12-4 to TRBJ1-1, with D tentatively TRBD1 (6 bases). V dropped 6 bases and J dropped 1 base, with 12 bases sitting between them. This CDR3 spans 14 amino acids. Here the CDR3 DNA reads TGTGCCAGCAGACTACAGGGACCGAACACTGAAGCTTTCTTT. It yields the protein CASRLQGPNTEAFF.

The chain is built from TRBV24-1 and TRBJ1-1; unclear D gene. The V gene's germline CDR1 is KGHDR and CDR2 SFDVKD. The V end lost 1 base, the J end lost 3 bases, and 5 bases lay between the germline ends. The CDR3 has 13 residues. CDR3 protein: CATSDFPYTEAFF. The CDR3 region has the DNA TGTGCCACCAGTGATTTTCCATACACTGAAGCTTTCTTT.

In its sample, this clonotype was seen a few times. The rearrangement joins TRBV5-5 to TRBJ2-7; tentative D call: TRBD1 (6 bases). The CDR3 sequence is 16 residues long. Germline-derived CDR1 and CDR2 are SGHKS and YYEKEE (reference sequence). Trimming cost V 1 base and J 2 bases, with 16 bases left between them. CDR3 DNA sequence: TGTGCCAGCAGCTTGCGACCACAGGGCGGCACCTACGAGCAGTACTTC. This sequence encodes CASSLRPQGGTYEQYF.

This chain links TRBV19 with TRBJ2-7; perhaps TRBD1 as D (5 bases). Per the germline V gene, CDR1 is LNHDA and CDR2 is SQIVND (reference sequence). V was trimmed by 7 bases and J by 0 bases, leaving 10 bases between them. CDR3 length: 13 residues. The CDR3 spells CASMGPSSYEQYF. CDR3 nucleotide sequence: TGTGCCAGTATGGGGCCCAGCTCCTACGAGCAGTACTTC.

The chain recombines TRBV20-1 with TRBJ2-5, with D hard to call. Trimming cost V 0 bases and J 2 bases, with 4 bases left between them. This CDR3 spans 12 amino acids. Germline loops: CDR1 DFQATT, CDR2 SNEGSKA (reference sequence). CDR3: CSARDPQETQYF. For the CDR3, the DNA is TGCAGTGCTAGAGATCCTCAAGAGACCCAGTACTTC.

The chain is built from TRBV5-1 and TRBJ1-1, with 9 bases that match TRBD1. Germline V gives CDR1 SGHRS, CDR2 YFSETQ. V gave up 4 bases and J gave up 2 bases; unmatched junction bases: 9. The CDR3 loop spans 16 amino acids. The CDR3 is CASSPGTGRTNTEAFF. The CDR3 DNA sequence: TGCGCCAGCAGCCCCGGGACAGGGAGGACTAACACTGAAGCTTTCTTT.

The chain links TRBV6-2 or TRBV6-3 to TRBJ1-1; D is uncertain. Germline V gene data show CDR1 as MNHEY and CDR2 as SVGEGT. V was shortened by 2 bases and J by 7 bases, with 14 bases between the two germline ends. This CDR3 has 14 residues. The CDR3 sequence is CASSYLGPVNEAFF. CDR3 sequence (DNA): TGTGCCAGCAGTTACCTCGGACCCGTTAATGAAGCTTTCTTT.

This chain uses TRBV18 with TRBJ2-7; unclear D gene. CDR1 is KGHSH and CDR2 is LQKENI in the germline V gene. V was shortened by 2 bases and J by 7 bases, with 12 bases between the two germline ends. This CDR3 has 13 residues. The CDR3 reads CASSPARVPEQYF. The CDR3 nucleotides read TGTGCCAGCTCACCAGCAAGGGTCCCTGAGCAGTACTTC.